This T cell receptor beta chain derives from a study of metastatic and nonmetastatic thyroid tumors. The entire patient cohort was treatment-naive prior to thyroid surgery. TCRdb ran MiXCR on the PCR reads. The profile covers 50,000 to 65,000 clones, with roughly 15% appearing a single time and 2.5% to 3% taken by the ten largest. This clone has at least ten counts. CDR3 length equals 15 residues. Germline V lookup: CDR1 LNHDA, CDR2 SQIVND (reference sequence). The germline V and J ends were trimmed by 6 bases and 6 bases, with 20 bases remaining between them. The chain recombines TRBV19 with TRBJ1-1; D might be TRBD1 (5 bases). The sequencing input was blood. The receptor's source is a female donor with papillary thyroid cancer or a benign thyroid nodule (not recorded which). Some clones in this sample may be carry-over from other donors' samples. The CDR3 nucleotides read TGTGCCAGTAGCCCGGGGCGGAATCATGGCGCTGAAGCTTTCTTT. Protein product: CASSPGRNHGAEAFF.